The T cell receptor beta chain under discussion was sequenced for a study of T cells after yellow fever vaccination. Study-wide context: Low-cell-number fractions were prepared with SMART-Seq v4 Ultra Low Input. Study-level results: Highly abundant clonotypes carried over from the bulk population could end up in FACS-sorted repertoires as contaminants. Reappearance after the booster was observed for most primary-vaccination clones (about 97% CD4, just over 85% CD8). Researchers report a weaker secondary response that nonetheless peaked faster, day 5 versus 15.

This clonotype was counted a few times. Its target is unknown. Trimming removed 3 bases from V and 3 bases from J, with 14 bases in between. The CDR3 has 16 residues. The germline CDR1 and CDR2 sequences are MGHDK and SYGVNS. TCRdb re-called the 5' RACE reads through MiXCR, storing one row per CDR3 protein. This sample has 600,000 to 750,000 distinct CDR3 sequences, with around an eighth found just once. This specimen consisted of PBMCs, obtained on the day of the yellow fever booster vaccination. The chain employs TRBV25-1 and TRBJ1-4; perhaps TRBD1 as D (6 bases). The TCR comes from a man aged 25-45 years who received the YFV17D yellow fever vaccine. The DNA for the CDR3 is TGTGCCAGCAGTGACCCAGGGGTAGGGGCTAATGAAAAACTGTTTTTT. Its translation is CASSDPGVGANEKLFF.